Below are 2 T cell receptor beta chains sequenced from a single sample in a study of identifying expanded T cells in peripheral blood (dated by TCRdb to the late 2010s). Library generation was performed with the immunoSEQ multiplex PCR assay. Not all clones reach the TCRdb copy of this immuneACCESS table, which keeps in-frame sequences only. Checked studies attribute under half of the gap to unresolved V genes and leave the rest unexplained. The table for this sample lists tens of thousands of clones; about 83% of them were counted only once. Roughly 21% of the sample goes to the ten largest clones. Sequencing was done on a sample of blood. Receptors were obtained from a person aged 18-70 years in good health.

The V gene is TRBV2, the J gene TRBJ1-3, with unresolved D. There are 14 residues in the CDR3. From germline, CDR1 is SNHLY and CDR2 FYNNEI. V dropped 8 bases and J dropped 0 bases, with 11 bases sitting between them. CDR3: CASYRATSGNTIYF. In DNA, the CDR3 is TGTGCCAGCTACCGGGCCACCTCTGGAAACACCATATATTTT.

This rearrangement joins TRBV20-1 to TRBJ2-1; D remains ambiguous. V lost 3 bases and J 10 bases, leaving 10 bases between the germline ends. The CDR3 length is 11 residues. Germline V gene sequence: CDR1 DFQATT, CDR2 SNEGSKA (reference sequence). The DNA of the CDR3 is TGCAGTGCTAGTTTTATCGGAGAGCAGTTCTTC. Residues: CSASFIGEQFF.